This entry lists 16 T cell receptor beta chains sequenced from one sample in a study of blood T cell repertoires in COVID-19. TCRdb keeps only in-frame clones here, not all; method: immunoSEQ multiplex PCR. The sample records 200,000 to 250,000 clones, about 86% being singletons. Sequencing was carried out using PBMCs or T cells enriched from blood (not recorded which). The receptors derive from a woman in her 50s with acute COVID-19.

The V gene is TRBV13, the J gene TRBJ2-7, with a possible D match to TRBD1 (7 bases). The V gene lost 4 bases and the J gene lost 2 bases, with 21 bases spanning the gap. From germline, CDR1 is PRHDT and CDR2 FYEKMQ (reference sequence). The CDR3 is made up of 17 amino acids. CDR3 bases: TGTGCCAGCAGCTCCTACAACCCCAGGGGGGCGGCCTACGAGCAGTACTTC. Amino acids: CASSSYNPRGAAYEQYF.

The V and J genes are TRBV3-1 (or the pseudogene TRBV3-2) and TRBJ2-1; TRBD2 agrees at 10 bases. Germline CDR1 is LGHDT and CDR2 is YNNKEL (reference sequence). The trim removed 0 bases at V and 2 bases at J, leaving 4 bases unmatched. CDR3 length: 17 residues. CDR3 protein: CASSQDPLAGAYNEQFF. CDR3 bases: TGTGCCAGCAGCCAAGATCCGCTAGCGGGAGCCTACAATGAGCAGTTCTTC.

This clone was recorded once. This rearrangement joins TRBV10-3 to TRBJ2-2, with 7 nucleotides matching TRBD1. Unmatched junction bases numbered 5, after V lost 10 bases and J lost 6 bases. Germline CDR1 reads ENHRY; CDR2 reads SYGVKD. The CDR3 contains 12 residues. The CDR3 DNA sequence: TGTGCCACATCACAGGGGTCCGGGGAGCTGTTTTTT. This encodes CATSQGSGELFF.

The genes are TRBV18 and TRBJ1-1; the match to TRBD1 covers 8 bases. The length of the CDR3 is 15 residues. Looked up from germline, CDR1 is KGHSH and CDR2 is LQKENI. V lost 0 bases and J lost 3; bases outside the gene matches: 3. The CDR3 DNA follows: TGTGCCAGCTCACCACCGGACAGGGTGTACACTGAAGCTTTCTTT. It specifies CASSPPDRVYTEAFF.

This sequence joins TRBV21-1 and TRBJ2-4; the DNA was not compared with TRBD1, the D call given in the table. TRBV21-1 is assigned pseudogene status. This CDR3 is built from 18 residues. CDR3 DNA sequence: TGTGCCAGCTCACACAGGGGGCCCATTCCCGGGGCCAAAAACATTCAGTACTTC. It translates to CASSHRGPIPGAKNIQYF.

The chain uses TRBV6-5 and TRBJ2-7, with TRBD2 identical over 10 bases. The CDR3 totals 14 residues. V trimming: 6 bases; J trimming: 3 bases; junction bases outside the gene matches: 5. CDR1 and CDR2 from the germline V gene are MNHEY and SVGAGI. As DNA, the CDR3 is TGTGCCAGCAGCGGGACTAGCGACTACTACGAGCAGTACTTC. Translation gives CASSGTSDYYEQYF.

The chain combines TRBV9 with TRBJ2-7; TRBD2 is a possible D gene (7 bases). The germline V gene encodes CDR1 SGDLS and CDR2 YYNGEE. Trimming removed 0 bases from V and 7 bases from J, with 14 bases in between. There are 14 residues in the CDR3. In nucleotides, the CDR3 is TGTGCCAGCAGCGTAGCTCTCGGGGGGCTAGAGCAGTACTTC. Its protein is CASSVALGGLEQYF.

This clone has just a few counts. The rearrangement uses TRBV27 and TRBJ1-5; D perhaps matches TRBD1 (6 bases). The CDR3 length is 12 residues. CDR1 MNHEY and CDR2 SMNVEV come from the germline V gene (reference sequence). Between the trimmed V and J ends, which lost 5 bases and 7 bases, there was a span of 9 bases. The CDR3 loop reads CASSPQGQPQHF. Here the CDR3 DNA reads TGTGCCAGCAGTCCCCAGGGGCAGCCCCAGCATTTT.

The chain recombines TRBV7-8 with TRBJ1-6; 7 bases agree with TRBD1. The germline gives CDR1 SGHVS, CDR2 FQNEAQ. This CDR3 comprises 14 residues. V shed 5 bases, J shed 5 bases, and the junction held 3 bases outside the gene matches. CDR3 in amino acids: CASSQGQNNSPLHF. Written as DNA, the CDR3 is TGTGCCAGCAGCCAGGGACAGAATAATTCACCCCTCCACTTT.

This chain connects TRBV28 to TRBJ2-3; 8 bases agree with TRBD2. CDR3 length equals 15 residues. Germline V CDR1 and CDR2: MDHEN, SYDVKM. With V trimmed by 6 bases and J by 5 bases, 10 bases remained unmatched. CDR3 in amino acids: CASSPAGTSGDTQYF. DNA of the CDR3: TGTGCCAGCAGCCCCGCCGGGACTAGTGGAGATACGCAGTATTTT.

The chain couples TRBV2 to TRBJ2-3; D is possibly TRBD1 (5 bases). CDR1 is SNHLY and CDR2 is FYNNEI in the germline V gene. Trimming shortened V by 6 bases and J by 7 bases, and 11 bases separated the two germline ends. This CDR3 spans 12 amino acids. CDR3 nucleotides: TGTGCCAGCAGGGGGCAGGGATATACGCAGTATTTT. Its protein is CASRGQGYTQYF.

The chain has TRBV10-3 and TRBJ2-3; TRBD2 is a possible D gene (6 bases). The CDR3 has 16 amino acids. Germline CDR1 reads ENHRY; CDR2 reads SYGVKD. V lost 4 bases to trimming and J lost 3 bases, with 17 bases between them. DNA for the CDR3: TGTGCCATCAGTGGGGGGATGCGGGGAAGAACAGATACGCAGTATTTT. Amino acid sequence: CAISGGMRGRTDTQYF.

The chain recombines TRBV7-2 with TRBJ1-2, with unresolved D. Trimming left V 0 bases short and J 4 bases short, with 9 bases between. The germline V gene encodes CDR1 SGHTA and CDR2 FQGNSA. The CDR3 is 14 residues long. The CDR3 here is CASSLASGSYGYTF. The CDR3 DNA reads TGTGCCAGCAGCTTAGCATCAGGTTCCTATGGCTACACCTTC.

This clone was seen more than once but under ten times. The chain carries TRBV3-1 (or the pseudogene TRBV3-2) and TRBJ2-4; tentative D call: TRBD2 (7 bases). Per germline, CDR1 LGHDT and CDR2 YNNKEL (reference sequence). This CDR3 region has 14 residues. V shed 6 bases and J shed 0 bases, with 9 bases lying between them. CDR3 nucleotide sequence: TGTGCCAGCAGGGGGGGGGCAGCCAAAAACATTCAGTACTTC. Translation: CASRGGAAKNIQYF.

The gene calls are TRBV5-1 and TRBJ1-1, with 8 bases that match TRBD1. Germline values: CDR1 SGHRS, CDR2 YFSETQ. The length of the CDR3 is 15 residues. Trimming cost V 4 bases and J 4 bases; bases outside gene matches: 9. CDR3 nucleotides: TGCGCCAGCAGCCTGACCAGGGGGCGATCCACTGAAGCTTTCTTT. It encodes CASSLTRGRSTEAFF. The complete variable domain, with remaining parts taken from reference TRBV5-1 and TRBJ1-1, reads KAGVTQTPRYLIKTRGQQVTLSCSPISGHRSVSWYQQTPGQGLQFLFEYFSETQRNKGNFPGRFSGRQFSNSRSEMNVSTLELGDSALYLCASSLTRGRSTEAFFGQGTRLTVV.

The V call is TRBV5-1, the J call TRBJ2-3; 8 bases map to TRBD2. CDR3 length: 16 residues. V lost 0 bases and J lost 2; bases outside the gene matches: 5. Germline CDR1 SGHRS, CDR2 YFSETQ. The CDR3 nucleotides read TGCGCCAGCAGCTTGGAGGCTAGCGGGCCCACAGATACGCAGTATTTT. Amino acid sequence: CASSLEASGPTDTQYF. Looking up the rest from reference TRBV5-1 and TRBJ2-3 gives the full variable domain: KAGVTQTPRYLIKTRGQQVTLSCSPISGHRSVSWYQQTPGQGLQFLFEYFSETQRNKGNFPGRFSGRQFSNSRSEMNVSTLELGDSALYLCASSLEASGPTDTQYFGPGTRLTVL.